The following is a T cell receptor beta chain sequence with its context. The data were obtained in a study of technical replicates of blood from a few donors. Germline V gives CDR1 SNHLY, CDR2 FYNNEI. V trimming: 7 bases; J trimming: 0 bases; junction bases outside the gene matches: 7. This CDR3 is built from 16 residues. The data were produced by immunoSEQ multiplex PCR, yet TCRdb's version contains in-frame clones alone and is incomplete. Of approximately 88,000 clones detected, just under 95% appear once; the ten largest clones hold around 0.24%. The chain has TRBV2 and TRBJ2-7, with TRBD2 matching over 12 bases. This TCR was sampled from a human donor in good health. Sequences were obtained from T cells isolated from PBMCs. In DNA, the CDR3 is TGTGCCAGCACCCTCGCTAGCGGGGGGGCCTCCTACGAGCAGTACTTC. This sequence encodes CASTLASGGASYEQYF.